Listed below are T cell receptor beta chains from one sample, sequenced in a study of T cell changes during pregnancy in multiple sclerosis. The table came from immunoSEQ multiplex PCR; TCRdb's copy has only in-frame clones and leaves some out. The repertoire holds about 110,000 clones, with approximately 90% as singletons. Sequenced material: peripheral blood, taken after pregnancy. The receptors derive from a female donor with multiple sclerosis, enrolled in a pregnancy study. Each CDR3 is given with its conserved first and last residue. A D gene is named only where the DNA matches it firmly. Clone size is not always given. Where it is, it says once, few, many or a class for expanded clones.

abundance: .; v_gene: TRBV28; j_gene: TRBJ2-7; d_gene: TRBD1; CDR3nt: TGTGCCAGCAGAGGACAGGGGACTGGAACCTACGAGCAGTACTTC; CDR3aa: CASRGQGTGTYEQYF
abundance: few; v_gene: TRBV2; j_gene: TRBJ2-1; d_gene: .; CDR3nt: TGTGCCAGCACCTACTACAATGAGCAGTTCTTC; CDR3aa: CASTYYNEQFF
abundance: .; v_gene: TRBV5-8; j_gene: TRBJ2-3; d_gene: TRBD2; CDR3nt: TGTGCCAGCAGCTTGGAAGCGGGGGGGCCCGATACGCAGTATTTT; CDR3aa: CASSLEAGGPDTQYF
abundance: .; v_gene: TRBV5-1; j_gene: TRBJ2-7; d_gene: TRBD2; CDR3nt: TGCGCCAGCAGCAGGGGACTAGATAACTACGAGCAGTACTTC; CDR3aa: CASSRGLDNYEQYF
abundance: .; v_gene: TRBV5-1; j_gene: TRBJ2-3; d_gene: TRBD2; CDR3nt: TGCGCCAGCAGCTTCGCTAGCGGGACCGCAGATACGCAGTATTTT; CDR3aa: CASSFASGTADTQYF
abundance: .; v_gene: TRBV5-1; j_gene: TRBJ1-1; d_gene: .; CDR3nt: TGCGCCAGCAGCTTGGGGGTAGCGGGCTCTGAAGCTTTCTTT; CDR3aa: CASSLGVAGSEAFF
abundance: .; v_gene: TRBV5-1; j_gene: TRBJ1-1; d_gene: .; CDR3nt: TGCGCCAGCAGCTTGCAAGGACAGAACACTGAAGCTTTCTTT; CDR3aa: CASSLQGQNTEAFF
abundance: .; v_gene: TRBV6-5; j_gene: TRBJ1-3; d_gene: .; CDR3nt: TGTGCCAGCAGTGCACAAGCGATCTCTGGAAACACCATATATTTT; CDR3aa: CASSAQAISGNTIYF
abundance: .; v_gene: TRBV27; j_gene: TRBJ1-5; d_gene: .; CDR3nt: TGTGCCAGCAGTTTATACGGGATTAGCAATCAGCCCCAGCATTTT; CDR3aa: CASSLYGISNQPQHF
abundance: .; v_gene: TRBV29-1; j_gene: TRBJ2-3; d_gene: .; CDR3nt: TGCAGCGTTGTACAGAGCACAGATACGCAGTATTTT; CDR3aa: CSVVQSTDTQYF
abundance: .; v_gene: TRBV28; j_gene: TRBJ1-1; d_gene: TRBD1; CDR3nt: TGTGCCAGCAGTGCAAAGCCGGGACAGGTTAACACTGAAGCTTTCTTT; CDR3aa: CASSAKPGQVNTEAFF
abundance: once; v_gene: TRBV6-1; j_gene: TRBJ1-2; d_gene: TRBD1; CDR3nt: TGTGCCAGCAGGGAGACAGGGCTTTATGGCTACACCTTC; CDR3aa: CASRETGLYGYTF
abundance: .; v_gene: TRBV28; j_gene: TRBJ2-1; d_gene: TRBD2; CDR3nt: TGTGCCAGCAGTGCCGGGAGGGTGGGTGAGCAGTTCTTC; CDR3aa: CASSAGRVGEQFF
abundance: .; v_gene: TRBV5-5; j_gene: TRBJ2-7; d_gene: TRBD1; CDR3nt: TGTGCCAGCAGCCTGGAGGCGGCAGGGGGAAACTACGAGCAGTACTTC; CDR3aa: CASSLEAAGGNYEQYF
abundance: .; v_gene: TRBV5-8; j_gene: TRBJ1-4; d_gene: .; CDR3nt: TGTGCCAGCAGCTTACGACAGGTCTCTAATGAAAAACTGTTTTTT; CDR3aa: CASSLRQVSNEKLFF
abundance: once; v_gene: TRBV27; j_gene: TRBJ1-1; d_gene: .; CDR3nt: TGTGCCAGCCGGGGTGATGAAGCTTTCTTT; CDR3aa: CASRGDEAFF
abundance: .; v_gene: TRBV15; j_gene: TRBJ1-1; d_gene: .; CDR3nt: TGTGCCACCAGCAGACCAGGACAAACGAACACTGAAGCTTTCTTT; CDR3aa: CATSRPGQTNTEAFF
abundance: .; v_gene: TRBV30; j_gene: TRBJ1-5; d_gene: TRBD1; CDR3nt: TGTGCCTGGAGTCGGGACAGGGTGGGGCAGCCCCAGCATTTT; CDR3aa: CAWSRDRVGQPQHF
abundance: .; v_gene: TRBV19; j_gene: TRBJ1-1; d_gene: .; CDR3nt: TGTGCCAGTAGTATGGAGGGGTTGAACACTGAAGCTTTCTTT; CDR3aa: CASSMEGLNTEAFF
abundance: .; v_gene: TRBV27; j_gene: TRBJ2-7; d_gene: .; CDR3nt: TGTGCCAGCAGTTTAATTTCCGGGATCGACGAGCAGTACTTC; CDR3aa: CASSLISGIDEQYF
abundance: .; v_gene: TRBV5-1; j_gene: TRBJ2-5; d_gene: .; CDR3nt: TGCGCCAGCAGCTGGACTCGGGGGTGGCAAGAGACCCAGTACTTC; CDR3aa: CASSWTRGWQETQYF
abundance: .; v_gene: TRBV6-1; j_gene: TRBJ2-7; d_gene: TRBD2; CDR3nt: TGTGCCAGCAGTGAAGGGTGGTGGCTAGCGGGAGGGCTTAGACACGAGCAGTACTTC; CDR3aa: CASSEGWWLAGGLRHEQYF
abundance: .; v_gene: TRBV9; j_gene: TRBJ2-7; d_gene: TRBD1; CDR3nt: TGTGCCAGCAGCGTTATAGACAGGGGCGAGCAGTACTTC; CDR3aa: CASSVIDRGEQYF
abundance: .; v_gene: TRBV6-6; j_gene: TRBJ2-1; d_gene: .; CDR3nt: TGTGCCAGCAGTTACGGAGGGGACAATGAGCAGTTCTTC; CDR3aa: CASSYGGDNEQFF
abundance: .; v_gene: TRBV30; j_gene: TRBJ2-7; d_gene: .; CDR3nt: TGTGCCTGGAAAGCCCTCGGGTACGAGCAGTACTTC; CDR3aa: CAWKALGYEQYF
abundance: .; v_gene: TRBV29-1; j_gene: TRBJ2-7; d_gene: .; CDR3nt: TGCAGCTCCGCGGTGGGAAGGGGAAAGGCCTACGAGCAGTACTTC; CDR3aa: CSSAVGRGKAYEQYF